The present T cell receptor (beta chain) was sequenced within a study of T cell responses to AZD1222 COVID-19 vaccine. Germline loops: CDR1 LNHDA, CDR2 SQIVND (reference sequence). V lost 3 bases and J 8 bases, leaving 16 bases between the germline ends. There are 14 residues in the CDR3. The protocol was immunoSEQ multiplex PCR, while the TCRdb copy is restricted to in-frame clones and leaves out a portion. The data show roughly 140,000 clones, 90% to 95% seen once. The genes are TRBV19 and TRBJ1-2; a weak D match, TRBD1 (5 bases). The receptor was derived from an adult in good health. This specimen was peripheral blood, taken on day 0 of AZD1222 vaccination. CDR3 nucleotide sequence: TGTGCCAGTAGTATCAGGGAGCCATCAGGGGGCTACACCTTC. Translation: CASSIREPSGGYTF. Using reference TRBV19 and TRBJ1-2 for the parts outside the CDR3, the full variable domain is DGGITQSPKYLFRKEGQNVTLSCEQNLNHDAMYWYRQDPGQGLRLIYYSQIVNDFQKGDIAEGYSVSREKKESFPLTVTSAQKNPTAFYLCASSIREPSGGYTFGSGTRLTVV.